A selection of T cell receptor beta chains follows, all from one sample in a study of cytomegalovirus exposure and HLA in healthy donors. Sequencing used immunoSEQ multiplex PCR; TCRdb keeps in-frame clones, though not all of them. There are about 400,000 clones in the sample; 86% occur only once, and approximately 0.86% lies in the top ten. Input material: PBMCs. Receptors were obtained from a woman between 18 and 30 years old in good health and CMV-seronegative. CDR3s leave out the opening cysteine and the closing phenylalanine or tryptophan. Fields, in order: V gene, J gene, CDR3 protein.

V: TRBV9
J: TRBJ2-7
CDR3: ASSSQGGALSYEQY

V: TRBV5-6
J: TRBJ1-2
CDR3: ASNPEAGANYGYT

V: TRBV6-1
J: TRBJ2-1
CDR3: ASSVLAGGRNEQF

V: TRBV29-1
J: TRBJ1-4
CDR3: SVVPTGQGGEKLF

V: TRBV5-1
J: TRBJ2-5
CDR3: ASSFGQEETQY

V: TRBV27
J: TRBJ1-4
CDR3: ASNPREKLF

V: TRBV7-6
J: TRBJ2-3
CDR3: ASSPWDRITDTQY

V: TRBV28
J: TRBJ2-5
CDR3: ASSPYRGTETQY

V: TRBV15
J: TRBJ1-2
CDR3: ATSRGKQTSRYGYT

V: TRBV27
J: TRBJ2-7
CDR3: ASSGTGRNEQY

V: TRBV5-1
J: TRBJ2-7
CDR3: ASSLGLAEIYEQY

V: TRBV6-5
J: TRBJ1-1
CDR3: ASSYAPQHVTGEAF

V: TRBV2
J: TRBJ2-7
CDR3: ASRARGDSYEQY

V: TRBV27
J: TRBJ1-2
CDR3: ASSVRGLTNYGYT

V: TRBV5-1
J: TRBJ1-1
CDR3: ASAAGTGGNTEAF

V: TRBV6-6
J: TRBJ1-6
CDR3: ASSVGRSSYNSPLH

V: TRBV6-5
J: TRBJ1-4
CDR3: ASSPQFPTNEKLF

V: TRBV30
J: TRBJ2-7
CDR3: AWTQQWHPYEQY

V: TRBV29-1
J: TRBJ1-1
CDR3: SVGTPGQGFMNTEAF

V: TRBV27
J: TRBJ2-2
CDR3: ASSPRQIANTGELF

V: TRBV6-1
J: TRBJ1-3
CDR3: ASSERDIGNTIY

V: TRBV11-2
J: TRBJ1-2
CDR3: ASSRLGQNYGYT

V: TRBV2
J: TRBJ2-5
CDR3: ASRETSGGRETQY

V: TRBV7-2
J: TRBJ2-1
CDR3: ASSLFEGAYNEQF

V: TRBV28
J: TRBJ1-2
CDR3: ASSFAGRGPLYGYT

V: TRBV19
J: TRBJ2-7
CDR3: ASSIRVRSYEQY

V: TRBV5-4
J: TRBJ2-5
CDR3: ASSLGQGLETQY

V: TRBV19
J: TRBJ2-1
CDR3: ASSPKGGRGNEQF

V: TRBV5-1
J: TRBJ1-2
CDR3: ASSQSPGGGGRGYT

V: TRBV4-1
J: TRBJ2-1
CDR3: ASSLSVDRDEQF

V: TRBV14
J: TRBJ2-1
CDR3: ASSQDLGAPYNEQF

V: TRBV7-2
J: TRBJ2-7
CDR3: ASSLNRIQY

V: TRBV2
J: TRBJ1-2
CDR3: ASSLQGPYGYT

V: TRBV30
J: TRBJ1-5
CDR3: AWSTGASSNQPQH

V: TRBV5-1
J: TRBJ2-7
CDR3: ASSPREESDEQY

V: TRBV11-2
J: TRBJ2-2
CDR3: ASSPRDSSNTGELF

V: TRBV6-6
J: TRBJ2-2
CDR3: ASSHVAGWDGELF

V: TRBV9
J: TRBJ1-4
CDR3: ASSVRSGATNEKLF

V: TRBV30
J: TRBJ1-3
CDR3: ACQTGAGNTIY

V: TRBV19
J: TRBJ2-7
CDR3: ASSIAWTGVYEQY

V: TRBV27
J: TRBJ2-5
CDR3: ASSSAGGRETQY

V: TRBV27
J: TRBJ2-3
CDR3: ASSYIGGSTDTQY

V: TRBV30
J: TRBJ1-2
CDR3: AWRSTGLVYGYT

V: TRBV5-4
J: TRBJ2-7
CDR3: ASTSIGLESEQY

V: TRBV6-1
J: TRBJ1-5
CDR3: ASNQGQGATQPQH

V: TRBV27
J: TRBJ2-7
CDR3: ASSYNRGGSYEQY

V: TRBV30
J: TRBJ2-7
CDR3: AWSVVRLRGNSYEQY

V: TRBV18
J: TRBJ2-5
CDR3: ASSPRGETQY

V: TRBV9
J: TRBJ2-1
CDR3: ASSSRDYINNEQF

V: TRBV9
J: TRBJ1-2
CDR3: ASGTGSSRPT

V: TRBV2
J: TRBJ2-4
CDR3: ASERGLAKNIQY

V: TRBV11-2
J: TRBJ2-1
CDR3: ASSLRDEQF